This is a list of T cell receptor beta chains from one sample in a study of T cell repertoires in cytomegalovirus infection. TCRdb processed the reads anew with MiXCR; each CDR3 protein has one entry. The repertoire has about 310,000 distinct CDR3 sequences, about 17% of them found once; the top ten carry about 11%. Sample: PBMCs. These TCRs come from a human donor in good health (CMV status not recorded). Some clones in this sample may be carry-over from other donors' samples. The CDR3 runs from the conserved cysteine through the conserved F or W. A D gene is named only where the DNA matches it firmly. Clone size is given for some rows only: seen once, a few or many times, or a class if the clone is expanded.

>TRBJ2-1|TRBV5-4|few|TRBD2
TGTGCCAGCAGCTTGGGGGGACTAGCGGGTTCGGATGAGCAGTTCTTC
CASSLGGLAGSDEQFF
>TRBJ1-6|TRBV11-2|.|TRBD1
TGTGCCAGCAGCCTAAGGACAGGGGTCATCTCCTATAATTCACCCCTCCACTTT
CASSLRTGVISYNSPLHF
>TRBJ1-1|TRBV2|once|.
TGTGCCAGCAGTGAAGACGGTCCCACTGAAGCTTTCTTT
CASSEDGPTEAFF
>TRBJ1-5|TRBV24-1|.|.
TGTGCCACCAGTGAGAATTATAGCAATCAGCCCCAGCATTTT
CATSENYSNQPQHF
>TRBJ1-5|TRBV20-1|many|.
TGCAGTGCTAGACAGGACCTTAATCAGCCCCAGCATTTT
CSARQDLNQPQHF
>TRBJ1-3|TRBV5-1|few|.
TGCGCCAGCAGCACCGGACAGACCTCTGGAAACACCATATATTTT
CASSTGQTSGNTIYF
>TRBJ2-3|TRBV11-2|many|.
TGTGCCAGCAGCTTAGCTGGTATCGGGGGACAGAGCACAGATACGCAGTATTTT
CASSLAGIGGQSTDTQYF
>TRBJ1-2|TRBV19|many|.
TGTGCCAGTAATTACCGTGGGCAGAACTATGGCTACACCTTC
CASNYRGQNYGYTF
>TRBJ2-5|TRBV20-1|.|.
TGCAGTGCCGCTTCGGGGGTGGAGGAGACCCAGTACTTC
CSAASGVEETQYF
>TRBJ2-5|TRBV6-1|few|.
TGTGCCAGCGGGTTAACAGCTCAAGAGACCCAGTACTTC
CASGLTAQETQYF
>TRBJ1-5|TRBV12-3/TRBV12-4|.|.
TGTGCCAGCAGTTTGGTCCCAAGCAATCAGCCCCAGCATTTT
CASSLVPSNQPQHF
>TRBJ1-3|TRBV6-5|.|.
TGTGCCAGCAGTTACTCGATCTTTCCTGGAAACTCTGGAAACACCATATATTTT
CASSYSIFPGNSGNTIYF
>TRBJ2-5|TRBV7-2|few|.
TGTGCCAGCAGCCAGGGACAATCTAAAGAGACCCAGTACTTC
CASSQGQSKETQYF
>TRBJ2-3|TRBV7-8|many|TRBD2
TGTGCCAGCAGCTTAGGGCTAGCGGGGGCCAGCACAGATACGCAGTATTTT
CASSLGLAGASTDTQYF
>TRBJ2-4|TRBV7-9|.|TRBD2
TGTGCCAGCAGTTTAGCGGGGGGGCAAAACATTCAGTACTTC
CASSLAGGQNIQYF
>TRBJ1-5|TRBV6-6|.|.
TGTGCCAGCAGTTACGTCCGAGTCGGGGGTCTGGCGGGGTTGAACAATCAGCCCCAGCATTTT
CASSYVRVGGLAGLNNQPQHF
>TRBJ2-3|TRBV7-2|.|.
TGTGCCAGCAGCTACCAGAGGGGTACGCAGTATTTT
CASSYQRGTQYF
>TRBJ2-5|TRBV6-2/TRBV6-3|many|.
TGTGCCAGCAGTTACTCGAGGTTGGAGACATCCCAAGAGACCCAGTACTTC
CASSYSRLETSQETQYF
>TRBJ1-5|TRBV6-2/TRBV6-3|many|.
TGTGCCAGCAGTCATTTTCGCGGAGAGGACCAGCATTTT
CASSHFRGEDQHF
>TRBJ2-5|TRBV12-3/TRBV12-4|.|.
TGTGCCAGCAGTTTAGCGCTTGGGAAAGGGACCCAGTACTTC
CASSLALGKGTQYF
>TRBJ1-1|TRBV7-2|many|.
TGTGCCAGCAGCTTATCTTTTAGGGGGGGTGGTTTGGCTGAAGCTTTCTTT
CASSLSFRGGGLAEAFF
>TRBJ2-6|TRBV6-1|many|.
TGTGCCAGCACCCCTGGGGGAGCTGGGGCCAACGTCCTGACTTTC
CASTPGGAGANVLTF
>TRBJ1-2|TRBV6-5|.|TRBD1
TGTGCCAGCAGACCCGTTAACAGGGGGGCGGTGGACTATGGCTACACCTTC
CASRPVNRGAVDYGYTF
>TRBJ1-2|TRBV7-9|.|TRBD1
TGTGCCAGCAGCCGCGTTACAGGGGTGAGCTACACCTTC
CASSRVTGVSYTF
>TRBJ1-2|TRBV20-1|few|TRBD1
TGCAGTGCTGAGGACAGGCAGCAAAACTATGGCTACACCTTC
CSAEDRQQNYGYTF
>TRBJ1-4|TRBV20-1|.|TRBD1
TGCAGTGCTAGAGTCGTTCAGGGGGATGAAAAACTGTTTTTT
CSARVVQGDEKLFF
>TRBJ2-2|TRBV5-6|.|TRBD1
TGTGCCAGCAGCTTGGGGGACAGGGGGCTCTACACCGGGGAGCTGTTTTTT
CASSLGDRGLYTGELFF
>TRBJ1-5|TRBV28|once|.
TGTGCCAGCAGTCAATATCCGCCCTGGGTCGGGGGCAATCAGCCCCAGCATTTT
CASSQYPPWVGGNQPQHF
>TRBJ2-7|TRBV2|.|.
TGTGCCAGCAGGCTAGAGGAGCAGTACTTC
CASRLEEQYF
>TRBJ2-1|TRBV12-3/TRBV12-4|.|.
TGTGCCAGCCAACCGACATGGGGGGTCAGTGAGCAGTTCTTC
CASQPTWGVSEQFF
>TRBJ2-1|TRBV28|many|TRBD1
TGTGCCAGCAGTCAAACAGGGGGCGGTTCCTACAATGAGCAGTTCTTC
CASSQTGGGSYNEQFF
>TRBJ2-4|TRBV7-2|many|TRBD1
TGTGCCAGCACCCTCTCGGACAGGGATGGAAACATTCAGTACTTC
CASTLSDRDGNIQYF
>TRBJ1-1|TRBV7-9|few|.
TGTGCCAGCAGCTTAGTTTCGACTGAAGCTTTCTTT
CASSLVSTEAFF
>TRBJ1-1|TRBV5-4|few|.
TGTGCCAGCAGCCTGGACAGCCATGACACTGAAGCTTTCTTT
CASSLDSHDTEAFF